Listed below are T cell receptor beta chains from one sample, sequenced in a study of vaccination and CD4 T cells after COVID-19. MiXCR was run by TCRdb on the PCR reads, yielding one entry per CDR3 protein. This sample carries about 15,000 distinct CDR3 sequences, approximately 72% of them seen once, and the ten largest clones take 1% to 1.3%. Sequenced material: CD4+ T cells from blood, taken after SARS-CoV-2 vaccination. Receptor source: a human donor who had recovered from COVID-19. CDR3s include the opening cysteine and the closing phenylalanine or tryptophan. A D gene is named only where the DNA matches it firmly. The size of a clone is reported for some rows only, either as once, few or many, or as a class for expanded clones.

d_gene: NA
v_gene: TRBV10-3
j_gene: TRBJ2-3
abundance: NA
CDR3nt: TGTGCCAACTCATGGGGGATTAGAGATACGCAGTATTTT
CDR3aa: CANSWGIRDTQYF

d_gene: NA
v_gene: TRBV7-2
j_gene: TRBJ2-2
abundance: once
CDR3nt: TGTGCCAGCAGCTTAGGCGGTACCGGGGAGCTGTTTTTT
CDR3aa: CASSLGGTGELFF

d_gene: NA
v_gene: TRBV15
j_gene: TRBJ2-7
abundance: once
CDR3nt: TGTGCCACCAGCAGAGGTACGGGAGCAAACTACGAGCAGTACTTC
CDR3aa: CATSRGTGANYEQYF

d_gene: NA
v_gene: TRBV6-1
j_gene: TRBJ1-1
abundance: NA
CDR3nt: TGTGCCAGCATAGGTCCGGTGAACACTGAAGCTTTCTTT
CDR3aa: CASIGPVNTEAFF

d_gene: TRBD2
v_gene: TRBV20-1
j_gene: TRBJ2-3
abundance: NA
CDR3nt: TGCAGTGCTAAGACTAGCGGGCTAGCAGATACGCAGTATTTT
CDR3aa: CSAKTSGLADTQYF

d_gene: NA
v_gene: TRBV2
j_gene: TRBJ2-1
abundance: NA
CDR3nt: TGTGCCAGCAGTGAGCTTTTTGGGAGCGATGAGCAGTTCTTC
CDR3aa: CASSELFGSDEQFF

d_gene: TRBD1
v_gene: TRBV7-9
j_gene: TRBJ1-2
abundance: NA
CDR3nt: TGTGCCAGCAGTCGCACGGGGACAGGAACTAACTATGGCTACACCTTC
CDR3aa: CASSRTGTGTNYGYTF

d_gene: NA
v_gene: TRBV28
j_gene: TRBJ2-3
abundance: NA
CDR3nt: TGTGCCAGCAGTTTACCCGGAGAGACGCAGTATTTT
CDR3aa: CASSLPGETQYF

d_gene: TRBD2
v_gene: TRBV20-1
j_gene: TRBJ2-4
abundance: NA
CDR3nt: TGCAGTGCTACGGGGGCCCTAGCGGGAGCGGTCTTTCAGTACTTC
CDR3aa: CSATGALAGAVFQYF

d_gene: TRBD1
v_gene: TRBV28
j_gene: TRBJ2-4
abundance: NA
CDR3nt: TGTGCCAGCAGGAATGACAGGGCCGACGCCAAAAACATTCAGTACTTC
CDR3aa: CASRNDRADAKNIQYF

d_gene: NA
v_gene: TRBV7-9
j_gene: TRBJ2-4
abundance: NA
CDR3nt: TGTGCCAGCAGCCTAACACTAGCCAAAAACATTCAGTACTTC
CDR3aa: CASSLTLAKNIQYF

d_gene: NA
v_gene: TRBV20-1
j_gene: TRBJ1-2
abundance: few
CDR3nt: TGCAGTGCTAGAGCAGGGGCTGCCTATGGCTACACCTTC
CDR3aa: CSARAGAAYGYTF

d_gene: NA
v_gene: TRBV12-3/TRBV12-4
j_gene: TRBJ2-5
abundance: NA
CDR3nt: TGTGCCAGCAGTTTCGGCAGGGCGGGAAAGACCCAGTACTTC
CDR3aa: CASSFGRAGKTQYF

d_gene: TRBD2
v_gene: TRBV20-1
j_gene: TRBJ2-7
abundance: few
CDR3nt: TGCAGTGCTGGGGGACTAGCGGGAGGGCTCGCCGAGCAGTACTTC
CDR3aa: CSAGGLAGGLAEQYF

d_gene: NA
v_gene: TRBV7-3
j_gene: TRBJ2-3
abundance: few
CDR3nt: TGTGCCAGCAGCTTAGAGTCAGATACGCAGTATTTT
CDR3aa: CASSLESDTQYF

d_gene: NA
v_gene: TRBV7-3
j_gene: TRBJ1-3
abundance: NA
CDR3nt: TGCGCCAGCAGCTTAGGGGGGGCCGGTGCTGGAAACACCATATATTTT
CDR3aa: CASSLGGAGAGNTIYF

d_gene: NA
v_gene: TRBV6-1
j_gene: TRBJ1-5
abundance: NA
CDR3nt: TGTGCCATGCCCCGGCGATGCAATCAGCCCCAGCATTTT
CDR3aa: CAMPRRCNQPQHF

d_gene: NA
v_gene: TRBV2
j_gene: TRBJ1-5
abundance: NA
CDR3nt: TGTGCCAGCAGTGAAATGAGGGGTGGCAGTCAGCCCCAGCATTTT
CDR3aa: CASSEMRGGSQPQHF

d_gene: TRBD1
v_gene: TRBV20-1
j_gene: TRBJ2-7
abundance: NA
CDR3nt: TGCAGTGCTAGGGTATCCGGGACAGGGGGGGAAGAGCAGTACTTC
CDR3aa: CSARVSGTGGEEQYF

d_gene: NA
v_gene: TRBV20-1
j_gene: TRBJ1-2
abundance: few
CDR3nt: TGCAGTGCTAGAACGGGGGATGGCTATGGCTACACCTTC
CDR3aa: CSARTGDGYGYTF

d_gene: NA
v_gene: TRBV7-2
j_gene: TRBJ1-2
abundance: NA
CDR3nt: TGTGCCAGCAGCTTAGCCCAGGGAGGTGGCTACACCTTC
CDR3aa: CASSLAQGGGYTF

d_gene: NA
v_gene: TRBV28
j_gene: TRBJ1-1
abundance: NA
CDR3nt: TGTGCCACCTCGCGACCTCCGGGACAGAACACTGAAGCTTTCTTT
CDR3aa: CATSRPPGQNTEAFF

d_gene: NA
v_gene: TRBV20-1
j_gene: TRBJ2-5
abundance: NA
CDR3nt: TGCAGTGGCGAGACTGGAGAGACCCAGTACTTC
CDR3aa: CSGETGETQYF

d_gene: NA
v_gene: TRBV2
j_gene: TRBJ2-3
abundance: NA
CDR3nt: TGTGCCAGCAGTGAAGGTGATCGAGATACGCAGTATTTT
CDR3aa: CASSEGDRDTQYF

d_gene: NA
v_gene: TRBV19
j_gene: TRBJ1-5
abundance: NA
CDR3nt: TGTGCCAGTAGTATAGAGTGGCAGGGGACACCTAGTTTCCGCAATCAGCCCCAGCATTTT
CDR3aa: CASSIEWQGTPSFRNQPQHF

d_gene: TRBD1
v_gene: TRBV6-1
j_gene: TRBJ1-2
abundance: NA
CDR3nt: TGTGCCAGCACCTGGGCGGACAGGGTCAACTATGGCTACACCTTC
CDR3aa: CASTWADRVNYGYTF

d_gene: NA
v_gene: TRBV27
j_gene: TRBJ1-3
abundance: NA
CDR3nt: TGTGCCAGCAGGTCCCACGGCTCTGGAAACACCATATATTTT
CDR3aa: CASRSHGSGNTIYF

d_gene: TRBD1
v_gene: TRBV6-1
j_gene: TRBJ1-2
abundance: NA
CDR3nt: TGTGCCAGCAGGACCCAGGGGGCCGGTGGCTACACCTTC
CDR3aa: CASRTQGAGGYTF

d_gene: NA
v_gene: TRBV20-1
j_gene: TRBJ2-7
abundance: NA
CDR3nt: TGCAGTGCTGAGGGGGAGTCGTACGAGCAGTACTTC
CDR3aa: CSAEGESYEQYF

d_gene: NA
v_gene: TRBV7-7
j_gene: TRBJ2-2
abundance: NA
CDR3nt: TGTGCCAGCAGCTCCCAGTTGGCGGGCCCGAACACCGGGGAGCTGTTTTTT
CDR3aa: CASSSQLAGPNTGELFF

d_gene: TRBD2
v_gene: TRBV20-1
j_gene: TRBJ2-1
abundance: NA
CDR3nt: TGCAGTGCTCAGCCCGGGACTAGGAGCAATGAGCAGTTCTTC
CDR3aa: CSAQPGTRSNEQFF

d_gene: NA
v_gene: TRBV6-1
j_gene: TRBJ2-4
abundance: few
CDR3nt: TGTGCCAGCAGTGAACTAGCCAAAAACATTCAGTACTTC
CDR3aa: CASSELAKNIQYF

d_gene: NA
v_gene: TRBV20-1
j_gene: TRBJ2-7
abundance: NA
CDR3nt: TGCAGTGGAAATGGGGGGCCCGGGAGGCCGGTTTACGAGCAGTACTTC
CDR3aa: CSGNGGPGRPVYEQYF

d_gene: NA
v_gene: TRBV28
j_gene: TRBJ1-2
abundance: NA
CDR3nt: TGTGCCACCGACTCACTCAGACAGGCCAACTATGGCTACACCTTC
CDR3aa: CATDSLRQANYGYTF

d_gene: NA
v_gene: TRBV20-1
j_gene: TRBJ1-6
abundance: NA
CDR3nt: TGCAGTGCTAGAGATTGGTGGGGGTTGGGGATCCCTTATAATTCACCCCTCCACTTT
CDR3aa: CSARDWWGLGIPYNSPLHF

d_gene: NA
v_gene: TRBV7-9
j_gene: TRBJ1-1
abundance: once
CDR3nt: TGTGCCAGCAGCTTAGACTGGAGCACTGAAGCTTTCTTT
CDR3aa: CASSLDWSTEAFF

d_gene: NA
v_gene: TRBV20-1
j_gene: TRBJ2-7
abundance: NA
CDR3nt: TGCAGTGCTGTCGGGAACTCCTACGAGCAGTACTTC
CDR3aa: CSAVGNSYEQYF

d_gene: TRBD2
v_gene: TRBV10-3
j_gene: TRBJ2-5
abundance: NA
CDR3nt: TGTGCCATCAGGGGGACTAGCGGGCGCCAAGAGACCCAGTACTTC
CDR3aa: CAIRGTSGRQETQYF

d_gene: NA
v_gene: TRBV6-2/TRBV6-3
j_gene: TRBJ2-1
abundance: NA
CDR3nt: TGTGCCAGCAGAGATCCCGGCGGGCAGTTCTTC
CDR3aa: CASRDPGGQFF

d_gene: NA
v_gene: TRBV19
j_gene: TRBJ2-7
abundance: NA
CDR3nt: TGTGCCAGTAGTATCGGCGCAGGGTCCTCGGAGCAGTACTTC
CDR3aa: CASSIGAGSSEQYF

d_gene: NA
v_gene: TRBV20-1
j_gene: TRBJ1-1
abundance: NA
CDR3nt: TGCAGTGCTAGAGAAACGACAAAATCGAACACTGAAGCTTTCTTT
CDR3aa: CSARETTKSNTEAFF

d_gene: TRBD1
v_gene: TRBV2
j_gene: TRBJ1-5
abundance: NA
CDR3nt: TGTGCCAGCAGTACAGGGGGCGGTCGCAATCAGCCCCAGCATTTT
CDR3aa: CASSTGGGRNQPQHF

d_gene: TRBD1
v_gene: TRBV30
j_gene: TRBJ1-6
abundance: NA
CDR3nt: TGTGCCTGGAGTACCGGGACAGAAAATTCACCCCTCCACTTT
CDR3aa: CAWSTGTENSPLHF

d_gene: NA
v_gene: TRBV4-1
j_gene: TRBJ1-2
abundance: once
CDR3nt: TGCGCCAGCAGCCAATCTAGAACGGCGCAAGGGCACTATGGCTACACCTTC
CDR3aa: CASSQSRTAQGHYGYTF

d_gene: NA
v_gene: TRBV7-2
j_gene: TRBJ1-3
abundance: once
CDR3nt: TGTGCCAGCAGCCCGAACAGAGAGAGCTCTGGAAACACCATATATTTT
CDR3aa: CASSPNRESSGNTIYF

d_gene: TRBD1
v_gene: TRBV11-1
j_gene: TRBJ2-3
abundance: NA
CDR3nt: TGTGCCAGCAGGGCAGGGGGCCTAACAGATACGCAGTATTTT
CDR3aa: CASRAGGLTDTQYF

d_gene: TRBD1
v_gene: TRBV24-1
j_gene: TRBJ2-2
abundance: NA
CDR3nt: TGTGCCACCAGGAGACGACAGGGGAAGGATAACACCGGGGAGCTGTTTTTT
CDR3aa: CATRRRQGKDNTGELFF

d_gene: TRBD1
v_gene: TRBV6-1
j_gene: TRBJ1-2
abundance: NA
CDR3nt: TGTGCCAGCAGAGACCCGACAGGGGCGTATGGCTACACCTTC
CDR3aa: CASRDPTGAYGYTF

d_gene: TRBD2
v_gene: TRBV12-3/TRBV12-4
j_gene: TRBJ2-5
abundance: NA
CDR3nt: TGTGCCAGCAGTCTCCTAGCGGGGTTGGGAGAGACCCAGTACTTC
CDR3aa: CASSLLAGLGETQYF

d_gene: NA
v_gene: TRBV11-1
j_gene: TRBJ2-5
abundance: NA
CDR3nt: TGTGCCAGCAGCGGAACCGGTGGCACGGGGGTCGGAGAGACCCAGTACTTC
CDR3aa: CASSGTGGTGVGETQYF

d_gene: TRBD1
v_gene: TRBV10-3
j_gene: TRBJ1-5
abundance: NA
CDR3nt: TGTGCCATCGGTAGGACAGGGGAGAGTAATCAGCCCCAGCATTTT
CDR3aa: CAIGRTGESNQPQHF

d_gene: TRBD1
v_gene: TRBV12-3/TRBV12-4
j_gene: TRBJ1-5
abundance: NA
CDR3nt: TGTGCCAGCAGTTTCTCCGGACAGGGAACCAATCAGCCCCAGCATTTT
CDR3aa: CASSFSGQGTNQPQHF

d_gene: TRBD2
v_gene: TRBV24-1
j_gene: TRBJ2-2
abundance: few
CDR3nt: TGTGCCACCAGACCTAGCGGGAGCGGGGAGCTGTTTTTT
CDR3aa: CATRPSGSGELFF

d_gene: NA
v_gene: TRBV2
j_gene: TRBJ2-5
abundance: NA
CDR3nt: TGTGCCAGCCCGGGCCTGAACCAAGAGACCCAGTACTTC
CDR3aa: CASPGLNQETQYF

d_gene: NA
v_gene: TRBV24-1
j_gene: TRBJ2-3
abundance: NA
CDR3nt: TGTGCCACCAGTGATTTAGAGGGCCGGAGCACAGATACGCAGTATTTT
CDR3aa: CATSDLEGRSTDTQYF

d_gene: NA
v_gene: TRBV20-1
j_gene: TRBJ1-5
abundance: NA
CDR3nt: TGCAGTGCTGGGGGAGGGCGGGAAGATCAGCCCCAGCATTTT
CDR3aa: CSAGGGREDQPQHF

d_gene: NA
v_gene: TRBV27
j_gene: TRBJ1-1
abundance: few
CDR3nt: TGTGCCAGCAGTTTGAGGCCCCAGGGGATCGCTGAAGCTTTCTTT
CDR3aa: CASSLRPQGIAEAFF

d_gene: TRBD2
v_gene: TRBV15
j_gene: TRBJ2-3
abundance: NA
CDR3nt: TGTGCCACCAGCAGAGATAACCTAGCGGGTACGCAGTATTTT
CDR3aa: CATSRDNLAGTQYF

d_gene: TRBD2
v_gene: TRBV24-1
j_gene: TRBJ2-3
abundance: NA
CDR3nt: TGTGCCACCGGAGCCACTAGCGGGAGCAGATGGGGCACAGATACGCAGTATTTT
CDR3aa: CATGATSGSRWGTDTQYF

d_gene: NA
v_gene: TRBV6-1
j_gene: TRBJ1-2
abundance: NA
CDR3nt: TGTGCCAGCAGTGGAAGAGGCAAAGGGTATGGCTACACCTTC
CDR3aa: CASSGRGKGYGYTF